These 11 T cell receptor beta chains were sequenced from one sample in a study of technical replicates of blood from a few donors. Sequencing used immunoSEQ multiplex PCR; TCRdb keeps in-frame clones, though not all of them. The sample holds 62,000 or so clones, over 75% seen once. Sequencing was carried out using PBMCs. Every receptor here comes from a human donor in good health. Some clones in this sample may be carry-over from other donors' samples.

The V and J genes are TRBV15 and TRBJ2-3; D is unresolved. V was trimmed by 0 bases and J by 8 bases, leaving 12 bases between them. CDR1 and CDR2 from the germline V gene are LNHNV and YYDKDF (reference sequence). The CDR3 is made up of 14 amino acids. Here the CDR3 reads CATSREWSIVTQYF. CDR3 in DNA: TGTGCCACCAGCAGAGAATGGTCTATAGTTACGCAGTATTTT.

This clone was seen a few times. V usage is TRBV6-6 and J usage is TRBJ1-1; D unresolved. The CDR3 runs to 13 residues. CDR1 is MNHNY, CDR2 SVGAGI, per germline (reference sequence). Trimming took off 6 bases at V and 11 bases at J, with 19 bases between the two ends. For the CDR3, the DNA is TGTGCCAGCAGGGCGGGATGGATAGGAGAGGCTTTCTTT. Its protein product is CASRAGWIGEAFF.

The chain combines TRBV10-1 with TRBJ2-1, with a possible D match to TRBD2 (5 bases). Germline CDR1 reads WNHNN; CDR2 reads SYGVQD (reference sequence). The CDR3 is 13 amino acids. V lost 6 bases and J 9 bases, leaving 15 bases between the germline ends. CDR3 sequence reads: CASRVGRRGEQFF. The CDR3 DNA sequence: TGCGCCAGCAGGGTTGGGCGACGGGGTGAGCAGTTCTTC.

The chain couples TRBV19 to TRBJ1-1; 7 bases are a match to TRBD1. The CDR3 is 13 residues long. Per the germline V gene, CDR1 is LNHDA and CDR2 is SQIVND (reference sequence). V dropped 7 bases and J dropped 1; count of bases not matched to a gene: 3. CDR3 sequence reads: CASMWDRNTEAFF. The DNA for the CDR3 is TGTGCCAGTATGTGGGACAGGAACACTGAAGCTTTCTTT. Based on the CDR3 plus reference TRBV19 and TRBJ1-1, the full variable domain is DGGITQSPKYLFRKEGQNVTLSCEQNLNHDAMYWYRQDPGQGLRLIYYSQIVNDFQKGDIAEGYSVSREKKESFPLTVTSAQKNPTAFYLCASMWDRNTEAFFGQGTRLTVV.

The V gene is TRBV5-8, the J gene TRBJ1-2, with a tentative D call TRBD1 (6 bases). This CDR3 spans 14 amino acids. Germline V lookup: CDR1 SGHTS, CDR2 YDEGEE. V dropped 0 bases and J dropped 7 bases, with 13 bases sitting between them. CDR3 nucleotide sequence: TGTGCCAGCAGCTTGGTTTCGCAGGGGTTTGGCTACACCTTC. Encoded protein: CASSLVSQGFGYTF.

The chain carries TRBV30 and TRBJ2-1, with TRBD2 matching over 7 bases. Germline CDR1 is GTSNPN and CDR2 is SVGIG (reference sequence). The length of the CDR3 is 13 residues. V was clipped by 5 bases and J by 6 bases; unmatched bases: 7. For the CDR3, the DNA is TGTGCCTGGGCGGGAGCATCTACCAATGAGCAGTTCTTC. It codes for CAWAGASTNEQFF.

The chain is built from TRBV6-5 and TRBJ1-2; 7 bases are a match to TRBD1. The CDR3 is 12 amino acids. Germline CDR1 is MNHEY and CDR2 is SVGAGI. Losses at the gene ends were 6 bases for V and 6 bases for J; bases not matched to a gene: 4. The CDR3 reads CASSLGGDGYTF. The CDR3 coding sequence is TGTGCCAGCAGCCTAGGGGGCGATGGCTACACCTTC.

This sequence joins TRBV7-9 and TRBJ2-5; D is unclear. V lost 1 base and J 5 bases, leaving 5 bases between the germline ends. The CDR3 spans 12 residues. Germline CDR1 and CDR2: SEHNR and FQNEAQ (reference sequence). CDR3 region: CASSLGEETQYF. Here the CDR3 DNA reads TGTGCCAGCAGCTTAGGTGAGGAGACCCAGTACTTC.

In its sample, this clone was seen once. Other DNA sequences within the sample encode an identical CDR3. V and J are TRBV9 and TRBJ2-6; D possibly corresponds to TRBD2 (6 bases). The germline gives CDR1 SGDLS, CDR2 YYNGEE. V gave up 1 base and J gave up 1 base, with 6 bases separating them. The CDR3 runs 15 residues. The CDR3 DNA follows: TGTGCCAGCAGCGTACGGGGGTCTGGGGCCAACGTCCTGACTTTC. This sequence encodes CASSVRGSGANVLTF.

This chain links TRBV18 with TRBJ1-1; the match to TRBD1 covers 9 bases. The CDR3 contains 16 residues. V shed 6 bases and J 4 bases; nucleotides not matched to a gene: 12. Germline CDR1 KGHSH, CDR2 LQKENI. The CDR3 bases are TGTGCCAGCTCCCACAGGGACAGGGCCAGGGGCACTGAAGCTTTCTTT. Its protein product is CASSHRDRARGTEAFF.

The chain links TRBV6-5 to TRBJ2-3, with a weak D call TRBD2 (7 bases). The germline gives CDR1 MNHEY, CDR2 SVGAGI. V dropped 6 bases and J dropped 5 bases, with 18 bases sitting between them. This CDR3 comprises 15 residues. This CDR3 is CASSRTDGGRDTQYF. CDR3 in DNA: TGTGCCAGCAGCCGTACCGACGGGGGGCGAGATACGCAGTATTTT.